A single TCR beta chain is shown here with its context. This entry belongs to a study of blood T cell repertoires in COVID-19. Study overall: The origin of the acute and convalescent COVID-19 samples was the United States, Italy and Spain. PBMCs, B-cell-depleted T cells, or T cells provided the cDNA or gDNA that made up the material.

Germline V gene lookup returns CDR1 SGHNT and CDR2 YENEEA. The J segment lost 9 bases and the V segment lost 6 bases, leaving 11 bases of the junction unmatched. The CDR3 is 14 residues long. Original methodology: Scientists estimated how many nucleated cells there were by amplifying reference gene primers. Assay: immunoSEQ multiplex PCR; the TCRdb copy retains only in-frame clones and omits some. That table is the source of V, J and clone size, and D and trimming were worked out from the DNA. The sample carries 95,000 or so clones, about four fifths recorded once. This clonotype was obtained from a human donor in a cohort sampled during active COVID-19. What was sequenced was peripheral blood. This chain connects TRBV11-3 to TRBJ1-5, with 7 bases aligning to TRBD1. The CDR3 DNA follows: TGTGCCAGCAGGCGACAGGGAGCCCGATGGCCCCAGCATTTT. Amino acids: CASRRQGARWPQHF. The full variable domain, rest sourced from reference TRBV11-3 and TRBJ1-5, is EAGVVQSPRYKIIEKKQPVAFWCNPISGHNTLYWYLQNLGQGPELLIRYENEEAVDDSQLPKDRFSAERLKGVDSTLKIQPAELGDSAVYLCASRRQGARWPQHFGDGTRLSIL.